Described below is a single T cell receptor beta chain sequence and its context. Antigen unknown. The PCR ran on 60 Vbeta and 13 Jbeta primers. Here immunoSEQ multiplex PCR was the method, and the copy in TCRdb shows in-frame clones only, minus some. The sample contains around 130,000 clones, around four fifths of which appear only once. The data were obtained in a study of cytomegalovirus exposure and HLA in healthy donors. Healthy bone marrow donors made up the cohort. Notes on the study in general: Analyses of presence and absence presupposed an approximately uniform sequencing depth across donors. A later analysis found that most CMV-associated TCR beta chains appeared HLA-restricted. In a later analysis, TCR association rates varied by HLA locus: DRB1 most, HLA-C fewest.

The sequenced sample consisted of PBMCs. This sequence originates from a woman in her thirties or forties in good health and CMV-seropositive.

The DNA for the CDR3 is TGTGCCAGCAGCTTGGTGGGGACTCGAAGCACAGATACGCAGTATTTT. It is translated as CASSLVGTRSTDTQYF. V is TRBV5-4 and J is TRBJ2-3, with D possibly matching TRBD2 (6 bases). Trimming left V 0 bases short and J 0 bases short, with 11 bases between. Germline V lookup: CDR1 SGHNT, CDR2 YYREEE (reference sequence). This CDR3 is 16 amino acids long. Full variable domain (missing parts from reference TRBV5-4 and TRBJ2-3): ETGVTQSPTHLIKTRGQQVTLRCSSQSGHNTVSWYQQALGQGPQFIFQYYREEENGRGNFPPRFSGLQFPNYSSELNVNALELDDSALYLCASSLVGTRSTDTQYFGPGTRLTVL.